The 14 T cell receptor beta chains given below trace back to one sample, sequenced in a study of blood T cell repertoires in COVID-19. Profiling relied on immunoSEQ multiplex PCR, and the TCRdb table lists in-frame clones only, not all of them. The sample lists about half a million clones, less than 90% seen once, with approximately 8.3% in the top ten. Sequences were obtained from PBMCs or T cells enriched from blood (not recorded which). The receptor set was obtained from a woman in her fifties or sixties who had recovered from COVID-19.

The rearrangement uses TRBV3-1 (or the pseudogene TRBV3-2) and TRBJ2-1; 7 bases line up with TRBD2. The CDR3 runs 14 residues. Germline CDR1 and CDR2: LGHDT and YNNKEL (reference sequence). After removal of 10 bases from V and 4 bases from J, the junction contained 10 bases not matched to a gene. For the CDR3, the DNA is TGTGCCACCGGGGGGTCCGAAATTTACAATGAGCAGTTCTTC. Amino acids: CATGGSEIYNEQFF.

The rearrangement links TRBV29-1 to TRBJ1-1, with a tentative D call TRBD1 (5 bases). Germline CDR1 reads SQVTM; CDR2 reads ANQGSEA. The V gene lost 7 bases and the J gene lost 0 bases, with 12 bases spanning the gap. This CDR3 is 13 amino acids long. The CDR3 DNA reads as TGCAGCGCCACTCAGGGTCTGAACACTGAAGCTTTCTTT. Residues: CSATQGLNTEAFF.

The chain carries TRBV9 and TRBJ1-3; weak D call: TRBD1 (5 bases). CDR1 and CDR2 (germline): SGDLS, YYNGEE. V was shortened by 2 bases and J by 0 bases, with 9 bases between the two germline ends. This CDR3 has 15 amino acids. The CDR3, as DNA: TGTGCCAGCAGCGTTTTAGGGGACTCTGGAAACACCATATATTTT. Translating it yields CASSVLGDSGNTIYF.

The gene calls are TRBV7-8 and TRBJ1-5; D is perhaps TRBD1 (5 bases). The germline CDR1 and CDR2 sequences are SGHVS and FQNEAQ. Trimming took off 2 bases at V and 5 bases at J, with 13 bases between the two ends. This CDR3 spans 15 amino acids. The CDR3 DNA sequence: TGTGCCAGCAGCTTAATGTTCCAAGGGGATCAGCCCCAGCATTTT. This gives the protein CASSLMFQGDQPQHF.

V is TRBV11-2 and J is TRBJ1-3; weak D call: TRBD1 (5 bases). The germline CDR1 and CDR2 sequences are SGHAT and FQNNGV. This CDR3 spans 14 amino acids. V was shortened by 7 bases and J by 4 bases, with 14 bases between the two germline ends. CDR3 in DNA: TGTGCCAGCAAGCCCGGAGGGGTCGGAAACACCATATATTTT. Amino acids: CASKPGGVGNTIYF.

This rearrangement joins TRBV11-2 to TRBJ1-2, with a weak D call TRBD1 (5 bases). Germline V gene lookup returns CDR1 SGHAT and CDR2 FQNNGV. Trimming took off 7 bases at V and 8 bases at J, with 11 bases between the two ends. The CDR3 loop spans 11 amino acids. CDR3 nucleotide sequence: TGTGCCAGCAAAGGAGGGGAGGGCTACACCTTC. Protein: CASKGGEGYTF.

This clone was observed a handful of times. This sequence joins TRBV24-1 and TRBJ1-6; 8 nucleotides line up with TRBD1. The CDR3 is made up of 16 amino acids. Germline V lookup: CDR1 KGHDR, CDR2 SFDVKD. After removal of 4 bases from V and 0 bases from J, the junction contained 1 base not matched to a gene. CDR3 in amino acids: CATSETGGSYNSPLHF. CDR3 bases: TGTGCCACCAGTGAAACAGGGGGCTCCTATAATTCACCCCTCCACTTT.

V usage is TRBV30 and J usage is TRBJ2-2; D call uncertain. V lost 0 bases, J lost 5 bases, and 7 bases lay in between. Looked up from germline, CDR1 is GTSNPN and CDR2 is SVGIG (reference sequence). The length of the CDR3 is 13 residues. The CDR3 sequence is CAWSVTGTGELFF. CDR3 in DNA: TGTGCCTGGAGTGTAACCGGGACCGGGGAGCTGTTTTTT.

The rearrangement uses TRBV9 and TRBJ1-6; 9 bases agree with TRBD1. The germline V gene encodes CDR1 SGDLS and CDR2 YYNGEE. This CDR3 contains 15 residues. The V and J ends lost 2 bases and 9 bases, in that order; junction bases with no gene match: 6. The CDR3 nucleotides read TGTGCCAGCAGCGTCACCGGGACAGGGTTTTCACCCCTCCACTTT. It codes for CASSVTGTGFSPLHF.

The chain employs TRBV7-2 and TRBJ1-1; D is unclear. Germline CDR1 is SGHTA and CDR2 is FQGNSA. V gave up 1 base and J gave up 11 bases, with 11 bases separating them. The CDR3 is made up of 12 amino acids. The CDR3, as DNA: TGTGCCAGCAGCTTAGGTTATCGAGGGGCTTTCTTT. It translates to CASSLGYRGAFF.

The V and J genes are TRBV2 and TRBJ2-4; 8 bases align to TRBD1. V shed 5 bases and J 5 bases; nucleotides not matched to a gene: 5. The length of the CDR3 is 14 residues. The germline V gene encodes CDR1 SNHLY and CDR2 FYNNEI. CDR3: CASSLDRDQNIQYF. The DNA of the CDR3 is TGTGCCAGCAGTCTGGACAGGGACCAAAACATTCAGTACTTC.

The chain joins TRBV6-1 to TRBJ1-2; maybe TRBD1 (6 bases). This CDR3 region has 15 residues. Germline V gives CDR1 MNHNS, CDR2 SASEGT. Trimming shortened V by 2 bases and J by 7 bases, and 17 bases separated the two germline ends. Here the CDR3 DNA reads TGTGCCAGCAGTGAAAGGGGGACACTTAGGGGTGGCTACACCTTC. It translates to CASSERGTLRGGYTF.

This sequence joins TRBV19 and TRBJ1-3; TRBD1 agrees at 8 bases. Germline CDR1 is LNHDA and CDR2 is SQIVND (reference sequence). The junction had 3 bases not matched to a gene; V was cut back by 4 bases and J by 4 bases. This CDR3 has 14 residues. DNA for the CDR3: TGTGCCAGTAGTAGGACAGGGTTCGGAAACACCATATATTTT. Its translation: CASSRTGFGNTIYF.

The V call is TRBV6-6, the J call TRBJ1-3, with D possibly TRBD1 on 6 matching bases. Trimming shortened V by 6 bases and J by 0 bases, and 12 bases separated the two germline ends. From germline, CDR1 is MNHNY and CDR2 SVGAGI (reference sequence). CDR3 length: 15 amino acids. CDR3 nucleotides: TGTGCCAGCAGCCCAACGACAGGCTCTGGAAACACCATATATTTT. Its translation: CASSPTTGSGNTIYF.